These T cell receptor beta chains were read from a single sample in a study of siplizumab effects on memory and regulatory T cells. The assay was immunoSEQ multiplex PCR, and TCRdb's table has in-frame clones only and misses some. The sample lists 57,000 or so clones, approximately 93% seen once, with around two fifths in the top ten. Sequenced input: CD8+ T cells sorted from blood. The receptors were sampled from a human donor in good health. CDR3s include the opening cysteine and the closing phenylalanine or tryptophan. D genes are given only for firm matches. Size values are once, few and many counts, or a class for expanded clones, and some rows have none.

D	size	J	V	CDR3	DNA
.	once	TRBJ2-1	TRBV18	CASSPFPRNNEQFF	TGTGCCAGCTCACCATTCCCTCGGAACAATGAGCAGTTCTTC
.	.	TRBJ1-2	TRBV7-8	CASSFRPRGGYTF	TGTGCCAGCAGCTTTCGACCCCGAGGCGGCTACACCTTC
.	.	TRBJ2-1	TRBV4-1	CASSQDRRVTYNEQFF	TGCGCCAGCAGCCAAGATAGGAGGGTGACATACAATGAGCAGTTCTTC
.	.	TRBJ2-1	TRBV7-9	CASRHPLDNNEQFF	TGTGCCAGCCGCCACCCCCTCGACAACAATGAGCAGTTCTTC
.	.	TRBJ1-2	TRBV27	CASSLRGDYGYTF	TGTGCCAGCAGTTTAAGGGGGGACTATGGCTACACCTTC
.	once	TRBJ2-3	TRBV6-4	CASSDSNADTQYF	TGTGCCAGCAGTGACTCGAATGCAGATACGCAGTATTTT
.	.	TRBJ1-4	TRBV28	CASSNPGRGNEKLFF	TGTGCCAGCAGTAACCCGGGACGGGGGAATGAAAAACTGTTTTTT
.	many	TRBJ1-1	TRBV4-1	CASSQDPGMNTEAFF	TGCGCCAGCAGCCAAGATCCAGGTATGAACACTGAAGCTTTCTTT
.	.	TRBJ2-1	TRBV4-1	CASSQAGYNEQFF	TGCGCCAGCAGCCAAGCAGGCTACAATGAGCAGTTCTTC
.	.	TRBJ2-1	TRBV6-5	CASSYGATNNEQFF	TGTGCCAGCAGTTACGGAGCTACTAACAATGAGCAGTTCTTC
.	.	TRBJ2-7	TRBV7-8	CASKTGLQGEQYF	TGTGCCAGCAAAACAGGGTTACAAGGCGAGCAGTACTTC
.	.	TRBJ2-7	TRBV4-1	CASSQGVWGYEQYF	TGCGCCAGCAGCCAAGGGGTTTGGGGCTACGAGCAGTACTTC
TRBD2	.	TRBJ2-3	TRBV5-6	CASSLDRGGTDTQYF	TGTGCCAGCAGCTTGGATCGGGGAGGGACAGATACGCAGTATTTT
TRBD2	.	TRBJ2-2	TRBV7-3	CASSLTGASGSSNGELFF	TGTGCCAGCAGCTTAACGGGGGCGAGCGGGAGTTCGAACGGGGAGCTGTTTTTT
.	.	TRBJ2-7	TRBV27	CASSFSGTSSYEQYF	TGTGCCAGCAGTTTTTCCGGGACATCCTCCTACGAGCAGTACTTC
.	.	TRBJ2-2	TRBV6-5	CASSSGTGELFF	TGTGCCAGCAGTAGCGGTACCGGGGAGCTGTTTTTT
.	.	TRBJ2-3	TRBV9	CASSVGGFSTDTQYF	TGTGCCAGCAGCGTAGGAGGGTTCTCCACAGATACGCAGTATTTT
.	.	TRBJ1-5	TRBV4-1	CASSQVGHGQPQHF	TGCGCCAGCAGCCAAGTCGGCCATGGCCAGCCCCAGCATTTT
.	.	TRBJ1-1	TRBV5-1	CASSHGDMGSTEAFF	TGCGCCAGCAGCCACGGGGACATGGGGTCCACTGAAGCTTTCTTT
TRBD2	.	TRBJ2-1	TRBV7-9	CASSREAGSDNEQFF	TGTGCCAGCAGCCGGGAGGCAGGGAGCGACAATGAGCAGTTCTTC
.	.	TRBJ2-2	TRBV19	CASSIEVAGMNTGELFF	TGTGCCAGTAGTATTGAGGTGGCGGGAATGAACACCGGGGAGCTGTTTTTT
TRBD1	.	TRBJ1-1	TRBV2	CASRGRGQIEAFF	TGTGCCAGCAGAGGCAGGGGACAGATAGAAGCTTTCTTT
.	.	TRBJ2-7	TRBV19	CASSLQGLNIGREQYF	TGTGCCAGTAGTCTACAGGGGCTAAATATAGGGAGGGAGCAGTACTTC
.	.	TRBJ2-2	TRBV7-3	CASSLVKSSTGELFF	TGTGCCAGCAGCTTAGTCAAGTCTTCTACCGGGGAGCTGTTTTTT
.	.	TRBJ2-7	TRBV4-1	CASSQEQRTGYEQYF	TGCGCCAGCAGCCAAGAACAGCGGACGGGTTACGAGCAGTACTTC